The 18 T cell receptor beta chains in this list originate from one sample, sequenced in a study of cytomegalovirus exposure and HLA in healthy donors. PCR involved 60 Vbeta and 13 Jbeta primers. Only in-frame clones appear in the TCRdb table, and some are missing; sequencing was by immunoSEQ multiplex PCR. In the table there are about 180,000 clones, about 80% of which are singletons. Material: PBMCs. These receptor sequences come from a woman younger than 45 in good health and CMV-seronegative.

The J gene is TRBJ2-7, the V gene TRBV18, with TRBD1 matching 9 bases. Germline V gives CDR1 KGHSH, CDR2 LQKENI. V lost 4 bases to trimming and J lost 6 bases; unmatched junction nucleotides: 7. The CDR3 has 14 amino acids. This CDR3 reads CASSLPGTGSEQYF. DNA of the CDR3: TGTGCCAGCTCACTCCCCGGGACAGGGTCCGAGCAGTACTTC. The whole variable domain, filled in from reference TRBV18 and TRBJ2-7, reads NAGVMQNPRHLVRRRGQEARLRCSPMKGHSHVYWYRQLPEEGLKFMVYLQKENIIDESGMPKERFSAEFPKEGPSILRIQQVVRGDSAAYFCASSLPGTGSEQYFGPGTRLTVT.

The chain employs TRBV19 and TRBJ2-5; possible D gene TRBD2, 6 bases. V lost 1 base, J lost 2 bases, and 11 bases lay in between. This CDR3 has 15 amino acids. The germline gives CDR1 LNHDA, CDR2 SQIVND (reference sequence). The CDR3 protein is CASSIVGGVQETQYF. The CDR3, as DNA: TGTGCCAGTAGTATAGTCGGGGGAGTTCAAGAGACCCAGTACTTC. Full variable domain (remainder filled in from reference TRBV19 and TRBJ2-5): DGGITQSPKYLFRKEGQNVTLSCEQNLNHDAMYWYRQDPGQGLRLIYYSQIVNDFQKGDIAEGYSVSREKKESFPLTVTSAQKNPTAFYLCASSIVGGVQETQYFGPGTRLLVL.

This clone was recorded a few times. CDR3 amino acids: CASSSTGTSNIQYF. The CDR3 DNA reads TGTGCCAGCAGCTCAACCGGGACTTCCAACATTCAGTACTTC. The chain is built from TRBV7-2 and TRBJ2-4; a weak D match, TRBD2 (6 bases). Germline lookup yields CDR1 SGHTA and CDR2 FQGNSA. CDR3 length equals 14 residues. Trimming pared 4 bases from V and 7 bases from J, leaving 14 bases between.

The chain uses TRBV6-4 and TRBJ2-3; 9 positions agree with TRBD2. Germline V gene data show CDR1 as MRHNA and CDR2 as SNTAGT. The V segment lost 0 bases and the J segment 1 base; nucleotides outside the gene matches: 5. The CDR3 has 17 amino acids. The CDR3 spells CASSDSVAGGGTDTQYF. The CDR3 DNA follows: TGTGCCAGCAGTGACTCGGTCGCGGGGGGGGGCACAGATACGCAGTATTTT.

Concerning this clone: Because it lacks the conserved phenylalanine or tryptophan at the end, this CDR3 is likely a read error. The CDR3 sequence is CAIRTNAPGQGRGGELFV. Written as DNA, the CDR3 is TGTGCCATCCGAACCAATGCCCCGGGACAGGGAAGGGGCGGGGAGCTGTTTGTT. The genes are TRBV10-3 and TRBJ2-2; 9 nucleotides align to TRBD1. After removal of 8 bases from V and 7 bases from J, the junction contained 20 bases not matched to a gene. Germline CDR1 reads ENHRY; CDR2 reads SYGVKD. The length of the CDR3 is 18 residues.

The V and J genes are TRBV27 and TRBJ1-2, with D unresolved. The CDR3 contains 15 residues. The V end was cut by 1 base, the J end by 4 bases, with 13 bases between. Germline lookup yields CDR1 MNHEY and CDR2 SMNVEV (reference sequence). CDR3 residues: CASSLFLGVIYGYTF. In DNA, the CDR3 is TGTGCCAGCAGTTTATTCTTGGGCGTGATCTATGGCTACACCTTC.

CDR3 DNA sequence: TGCGCCAGCAGCCAAGAAGAACCGGGAAACTATGGCTACACCTTC. Protein: CASSQEEPGNYGYTF. This chain joins TRBV4-3 and TRBJ1-2; D unresolved. V was clipped by 0 bases and J by 2 bases, with 10 bases between them. This CDR3 has 15 residues. Germline CDR1 and CDR2: LGHNA and YSLEER.

With regard to this clone: No conserved phenylalanine or tryptophan ends this CDR3, so it is likely a read error. The chain employs TRBV10-1 and TRBJ2-3, with a possible D match to TRBD1 (6 bases). The CDR3 is 14 amino acids. Germline CDR1 and CDR2: WNHNN and SYGVQD (reference sequence). The V and J ends lost 6 bases and 3 bases respectively, with 13 bases between them. Written as DNA, the CDR3 is TGCGCCAGCAGGGGGGCCGGTGAAACAGATACGCAGTATGTT. This codes for CASRGAGETDTQYV.

This rearrangement joins TRBV2 to TRBJ2-3; TRBD2 agrees at 15 bases. The ends lost 5 bases at V and 11 bases at J; junction bases unmatched: 5. Looked up from germline, CDR1 is SNHLY and CDR2 is FYNNEI. The CDR3 is 14 amino acids. CDR3 sequence: CASSPGTSGGMQYF. In DNA, the CDR3 is TGTGCCAGCAGTCCCGGGACTAGCGGGGGGATGCAGTATTTT.

V and J are TRBV9 and TRBJ1-2; no firm D call. The CDR3 covers 12 residues. Germline V gives CDR1 SGDLS, CDR2 YYNGEE. V was trimmed by 4 bases and J by 7 bases, leaving 11 bases between them. Written as DNA, the CDR3 is TGTGCCAGCAGCCCGCGGGAAGGTGGCTACACCTTC. Translating it yields CASSPREGGYTF.

V usage is TRBV30 and J usage is TRBJ1-6; D uncertain. V was pared by 4 bases and J by 8 bases, with 12 bases between. Germline V gene lookup returns CDR1 GTSNPN and CDR2 SVGIG (reference sequence). The CDR3 contains 13 residues. CDR3 residues: CAWNQVLDSPLHF. The CDR3 nucleotides are TGTGCCTGGAATCAGGTTTTAGATTCACCCCTCCACTTT. The full variable domain, its missing parts supplied by reference TRBV30 and TRBJ1-6, is SQTIHQWPATLVQPVGSPLSLECTVEGTSNPNLYWYRQAAGRGLQLLFYSVGIGQISSEVPQNLSASRPQDRQFILSSKKLLLSDSGFYLCAWNQVLDSPLHFGNGTRLTVT.

CDR3 sequence: CASSLVRDRMFPHDQDTQYF. The CDR3 DNA reads TGCGCCAGCAGCTTGGTCCGGGACAGGATGTTTCCTCACGATCAAGATACGCAGTATTTT. V usage is TRBV5-1 and J usage is TRBJ2-3; TRBD1 agrees at 8 bases. Looked up from germline, CDR1 is SGHRS and CDR2 is YFSETQ. The J segment lost 5 bases and the V segment lost 0 bases, leaving 20 bases of the junction unmatched. CDR3 length: 20 amino acids.

V is TRBV9 and J is TRBJ1-3, with D possibly being TRBD1 (5 bases). The V and J ends lost 0 bases and 9 bases respectively, with 19 bases between them. From germline, CDR1 is SGDLS and CDR2 YYNGEE. This CDR3 region has 16 residues. CDR3 nucleotide sequence: TGTGCCAGCAGCGTAGGAAGGAGGGCAGGGTTATCCACCATATATTTT. Its translation: CASSVGRRAGLSTIYF. Variable domain in full (rest from reference TRBV9 and TRBJ1-3): DSGVTQTPKHLITATGQRVTLRCSPRSGDLSVYWYQQSLDQGLQFLIQYYNGEERAKGNILERFSAQQFPDLHSELNLSSLELGDSALYFCASSVGRRAGLSTIYFGEGSWLTVV.

The chain's CDR3 is CASSEASGGPTDTQYF. The CDR3, as DNA: TGTGCCAGCAGTGAAGCTAGCGGGGGGCCCACAGATACGCAGTATTTT. The chain has TRBV6-4 and TRBJ2-3; 11 bases agree with TRBD2. CDR3 length: 16 amino acids. The germline V gene encodes CDR1 MRHNA and CDR2 SNTAGT. V dropped 3 bases and J dropped 2; count of bases not matched to a gene: 4.

The chain combines TRBV13 with TRBJ2-2; D not certain. The V end lost 5 bases, the J end lost 1 base, and 8 bases lay between the germline ends. The CDR3 sequence is 14 residues long. Germline CDR1 and CDR2: PRHDT and FYEKMQ (reference sequence). The CDR3 coding sequence is TGTGCCAGCAGCCCCGACTGGAACACCGGGGAGCTGTTTTTT. This encodes CASSPDWNTGELFF.

This chain links TRBV4-1 with TRBJ2-7, with 7 nucleotides matching TRBD2. V was clipped by 1 base and J by 0 bases; unmatched bases: 6. The CDR3 loop spans 16 amino acids. The germline V gene has CDR1 MGHRA and CDR2 YSYEKL. The CDR3 nucleotides read TGCGCCAGCAGCCAAGCCCAGGGAGGGGCCTCCTACGAGCAGTACTTC. It yields the protein CASSQAQGGASYEQYF.

V and J are TRBV7-6 and TRBJ2-5; the D gene is possibly TRBD2 (7 bases). This CDR3 spans 15 amino acids. V was clipped by 4 bases and J by 4 bases, with 16 bases between them. Per germline, CDR1 SGHVS and CDR2 FNYEAQ. The CDR3 bases are TGTGCCAGCAGCTCTGAATTGGGGGGGCGAGAGACCCAGTACTTC. Translated, it gives CASSSELGGRETQYF.

The chain has TRBV1 and TRBJ1-5; no check of the table's D call, TRBD1, against the DNA was made. TRBV1 is a pseudogene segment. The CDR3 has 16 amino acids. CDR3 DNA: TGCACCAGCAGCTGCGACGGGACAGATGGCAATCAGCCCCAGCATTTT. Protein sequence: CTSSCDGTDGNQPQHF.